Each of the 7 T cell receptor beta chains below was sequenced from the same sample in a study of long-term antiretroviral therapy in people with HIV. It was version v3.0 of the immunoSEQ assay that was run at survey level. Repertoires were generated with immunoSEQ multiplex PCR, while TCRdb's copy carries only in-frame clones and drops some. Found here are fewer than 40,000 clones, 75% to 85% of them singletons; the top ten hold roughly 5.8%. The sequences come from unsorted PBMCs, collected 3.4 years after starting antiretroviral therapy. The receptor source for this set is a man in his thirties or forties with HIV.

This chain links TRBV7-2 with TRBJ2-5, with D possibly TRBD2 on 6 matching bases. Trimming left V 5 bases short and J 7 bases short, with 20 bases between. This CDR3 comprises 15 residues. Germline lookup yields CDR1 SGHTA and CDR2 FQGNSA. This chain's CDR3 is CASSGGVGQLTTQYF. In nucleotides, the CDR3 is TGTGCCAGCAGCGGCGGGGTCGGACAATTAACGACCCAGTACTTC.

This chain links TRBV13 with TRBJ2-7, with TRBD1 as a possible D gene (6 bases). Germline V gene data show CDR1 as PRHDT and CDR2 as FYEKMQ (reference sequence). CDR3 length: 14 residues. V was pared by 4 bases and J by 3 bases, with 13 bases between. This CDR3 reads CASSSTQGFYEQYF. For the CDR3, the DNA is TGTGCCAGCAGCTCAACCCAGGGGTTCTACGAGCAGTACTTC.

The chain is built from TRBV10-3 and TRBJ2-7; D remains unclear. The germline V and J ends were trimmed by 4 bases and 7 bases, with 17 bases remaining between them. The CDR3 is 14 residues long. CDR1 and CDR2 (germline): ENHRY, SYGVKD. CDR3 bases: TGTGCCATCAGTGCCGGTTTGACCGGGTGGGAGCAGTACTTC. Encoded protein: CAISAGLTGWEQYF.

Written as DNA, the CDR3 is TGTGCCATCAGGGAATTCAACAATCAGCCCCAGCATTTT. Translated, it gives CAIREFNNQPQHF. The chain employs TRBV10-3 and TRBJ1-5; D remains ambiguous. This CDR3 has 13 residues. Germline CDR1 is ENHRY and CDR2 is SYGVKD. The ends were cut back, 6 bases at V and 3 bases at J, with 9 bases in the middle.

The chain has TRBV5-4 and TRBJ1-5; D is perhaps TRBD1 (6 bases). Deletions cut 4 bases from V and 3 bases from J, with 14 bases between. Per germline, CDR1 SGHNT and CDR2 YYREEE (reference sequence). The CDR3 length is 15 residues. Here the CDR3 DNA reads TGTGCCAGCAGCCCAGAGGGGGGTCTCAATCAGCCCCAGCATTTT. Its protein product is CASSPEGGLNQPQHF.

The chain couples TRBV7-2 to TRBJ2-3; 11 nucleotides line up with TRBD2. J gave up 1 base and V 5 bases, and 11 bases lay outside the gene matches. CDR3 length: 18 residues. Germline V gives CDR1 SGHTA, CDR2 FQGNSA. CDR3 protein: CASSHGTSGTWGTDTQYF. CDR3 sequence (DNA): TGTGCCAGCAGCCACGGGACTAGCGGAACCTGGGGCACAGATACGCAGTATTTT.

The chain recombines TRBV5-8 with TRBJ2-7; D possibly corresponds to TRBD1 (6 bases). Deletions cut 4 bases from V and 3 bases from J, with 14 bases between. Germline V gives CDR1 SGHTS, CDR2 YDEGEE. This CDR3 is 14 amino acids long. CDR3 bases: TGTGCCAGCAGCATGGACAGATTGAACTACGAGCAGTACTTC. This gives the protein CASSMDRLNYEQYF.